This T cell receptor (beta chain) was documented in a study of blood T cell repertoires in COVID-19. Whole-study context: Acute and convalescent COVID-19 samples came from the United States, Italy and Spain. The analysed material was cDNA or gDNA that came from T cells, B-cell-depleted T cells, or PBMCs.

Authors' analysis steps: Amplified reference gene primers provided the basis for estimating nucleated cell counts. The table came from immunoSEQ multiplex PCR; TCRdb's copy has only in-frame clones and leaves some out. Clone size and the V and J calls come from that table; the DNA yielded D and trimming. The sample lists about 330,000 clones, about 86% occurring once. The sample consisted of peripheral blood. The sequence came from a woman between 45 and 60 years old with acute or convalescent COVID-19.

CDR3 region: CASRTPYNEQFF. The DNA for the CDR3 is TGTGCCAGCCGGACTCCCTACAATGAGCAGTTCTTC. The chain couples TRBV18 to TRBJ2-1, with D possibly TRBD2 on 5 matching bases. This CDR3 is built from 12 residues. Germline V lookup: CDR1 KGHSH, CDR2 LQKENI. Trimming cost V 8 bases and J 2 bases, with 7 bases left between them.